This T cell receptor (beta chain) was sequenced for a study of blood T cell repertoires in COVID-19. Study background: Researchers got acute and convalescent COVID-19 samples from the United States, Italy and Spain. Nucleic acid was either cDNA or gDNA, and it came from T cells, B-cell-depleted T cells, or PBMCs.

In the original processing: Reference gene primers were amplified, and this amplification served to estimate nucleated cell counts. TCRdb's table, derived via immunoSEQ multiplex PCR, lists solely in-frame clones and lacks some. The V and J calls and clone size come from that table; D and trimming were worked out from the DNA. This sample carries 180,000 or so clones, 80% to 90% of them seen once, and the ten largest clones take 2.5% to 3.5%. This CDR3 is built from 14 residues. Germline loops: CDR1 LNHDA, CDR2 SQIVND (reference sequence). V was trimmed by 10 bases and J by 0 bases, leaving 15 bases between them.

This sequence originates from a man aged 55 to 69 with acute or convalescent COVID-19. The chain employs TRBV19 and TRBJ1-2; D not resolved. The sequenced material came from peripheral blood. The CDR3 region has the DNA TGTGCCACCACCCCGGGGAGTGCTAACTATGGCTACACCTTC. This gives the protein CATTPGSANYGYTF. Looking up the rest from reference TRBV19 and TRBJ1-2 gives the full variable domain: DGGITQSPKYLFRKEGQNVTLSCEQNLNHDAMYWYRQDPGQGLRLIYYSQIVNDFQKGDIAEGYSVSREKKESFPLTVTSAQKNPTAFYLCATTPGSANYGYTFGSGTRLTVV.